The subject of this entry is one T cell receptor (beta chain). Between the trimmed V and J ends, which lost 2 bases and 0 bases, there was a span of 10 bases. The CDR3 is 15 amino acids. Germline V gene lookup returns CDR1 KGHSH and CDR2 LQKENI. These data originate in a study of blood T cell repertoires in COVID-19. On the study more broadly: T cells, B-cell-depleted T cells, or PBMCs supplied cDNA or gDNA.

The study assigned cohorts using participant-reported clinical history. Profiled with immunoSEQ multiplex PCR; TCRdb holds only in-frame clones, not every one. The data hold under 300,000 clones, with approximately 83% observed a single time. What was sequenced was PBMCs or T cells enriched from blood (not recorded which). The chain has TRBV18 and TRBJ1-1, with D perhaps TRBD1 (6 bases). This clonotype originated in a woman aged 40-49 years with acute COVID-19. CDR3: CASSPSGEMNTEAFF. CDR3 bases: TGTGCCAGCTCACCATCAGGGGAGATGAACACTGAAGCTTTCTTT.